Sequencing of this T cell receptor beta chain was carried out in a study of regulatory T cells in long-lasting Graves disease (dated by TCRdb to the early 2020s). Background for the entire study: Antithyroid drugs had been taken for less than 3 months by newly diagnosed Graves' disease patients. This study used TCR sequencing and RNA sequencing of peripheral blood to compare persistent Graves' disease patients against newly diagnosed Graves' disease patients. The study took place in China and was registered as a clinical trial. TCR sequencing covered roughly 13 persistent and 20 or so newly diagnosed Graves' disease patients, around 35 samples in total. Overall results and qualifications from the work: Sequencing and analysis were limited to the TCR beta chain. Only peripheral blood was studied, because thyroid tissue, the primary lesion, was inaccessible. Persistent Graves' disease patients showed lower TCR Shannon entropy and fewer highly expanded clones than newly diagnosed patients, suggesting clonal expansion. Preferential use of TRBV28, TRBJ1-2 and TRBJ2-5 was observed in persistent disease, whereas TRBV20-1 and TRBJ2-1 were favored in newly diagnosed disease. Patients with persistent disease shared more public clonotypes (around 2,700) than newly diagnosed patients did (approximately 990). The small sample size was acknowledged by the authors as a limitation that may reduce accuracy.

Library preparation was by multiplex PCR. Sequencing instrument: Illumina HiSeq 4000. TCR beta libraries were built with iRepertoire HTBI primers and Arm-PCR amplification of CDR3 regions. Before sequencing, the PCR products underwent gel purification. The published analysis was carried out like this. Gene usage analysis of CDR3 amino acid clonotypes relied on the 60 or so TRBV and 14 TRBJ segments identified across samples. Filtered high-quality paired reads were merged into contigs using COPE and FqMerger. BLAST was used to align contigs to the IMGT TRBV, TRBD and TRBJ reference genes, and CDR3 was defined following IMGT. Highly expanded clones were defined as clonotypes with a frequency above 0.1%. Shannon entropy was used to measure repertoire diversity, and the Gini coefficient was used to measure V-J evenness. Clonotypes shared by more than one individual were considered public. TCRdb redid the processing of the public reads, applying fastp at Q25 and MiXCR, and retained in-frame beta chains. A single entry per CDR3 protein holds the most common genes and DNA from its merged rows. It is TCRdb's table, rather than the study itself, that gives the V and J calls and clone size. This sample has 420,000 or so distinct CDR3 sequences in its table, and roughly 15% of those were observed once. About 25% of the sample rests with the top ten.

The CDR3 goes from the cysteine to the phenylalanine over 14 residues. Only the CDR3 DNA stays, 42 bases, in frame from base 1. A distance of 11 bases separates the germline ends of V and J, which lose 3 bases and 5 bases respectively. Looking up the germline V gene yields CDR1 MNHEY and CDR2 SVGEGT. There are many counts of this clonotype. The target of this receptor is not known. The input lacks base qualities; no much larger clone sits a single base away. What the time point label conveys for this sample: newly diagnosed GD, antithyroid drugs for less than 3 months. For both TCR sequencing and RNA sequencing, RNA was extracted from PBMCs in TRIzol. Graves' disease was diagnosed according to American Thyroid Association guidelines. Patients were recruited from an endocrinology department in Xi'an, China. Each patient gave approximately 8.8 milliliters of peripheral blood, collected in an EDTA anticoagulant tube. Ficoll Paque Plus density gradient separation was used to isolate PBMCs, and no further T cell sorting was done. An Agilent 2100 Bioanalyzer and agarose gel were used to check RNA quality, while a NanoDrop 2000 measured RNA concentration.

These data were also filed under a second study, of T cells in Graves' hyperthyroidism and ophthalmopathy. Taken from the second paper: A patient counted as having stable Graves' hyperthyroidism if no progression to ophthalmopathy occurred over 18 months of follow-up. Hyperthyroidism patients were newly diagnosed, with disease duration under 2 months, and aged 18 to 65 years. Patients with uncontrolled infections, other autoimmune diseases, pregnancy or lactation were excluded. Clinical symptoms, serum thyroxine and TRAb, thyroid ultrasound, and orbital computed tomography formed the basis for the diagnoses. The first round of RT-PCR for the TCR CDR3 was performed with the HTBI primer set and the Qiagen OneStep RT-PCR kit. Most expanded thyroid clonotypes (frequency above 0.001) were also found in blood, which suggests that blood repertoires may mirror thyroid immune responses. In cross-validation, a model built on a 13 V-J signature told ophthalmopathy apart from stable hyperthyroidism with less than 90% sensitivity and around 81% specificity, and in testing the same model reached 80%/75%. In validation, the model predicted progression to ophthalmopathy with around 71% sensitivity and around 72% specificity, a median of 6.5 months before onset. A discovery cohort of around 98 patients, about 44 with Graves' ophthalmopathy and 55 to 60 with stable Graves' hyperthyroidism, was used to find distinguishing TCR V-J signatures. Prospective prediction of ophthalmopathy was tested in an independent validation cohort of 18 to 20 hyperthyroidism patients and around 16 patients who later progressed to ophthalmopathy. For training and testing, the 100 or so patients in the discovery cohort were randomly divided in a 7:3 ratio. The study also compared thyroid tissue and blood T-cell repertoires from roughly six Graves' hyperthyroidism patients. Following sampling, methimazole starting at 30 mg daily was given to hyperthyroidism patients, and high-dose intravenous methylprednisolone was given to ophthalmopathy patients. Libraries were constructed in a second round of multiplex PCR, after which size selection and purification were carried out. Sequencing of the libraries was done on an Illumina HiSeq2000 using paired-end 100 bp reads. Raw data were processed with SOAPnuke, discarding reads with adapters, uncalled bases, mean Phred below 15, or no exact constant-primer or identifier match. COPE v1.2.5 was used to merge high-quality paired reads, and clonotypes were defined as unique nucleotide sequences. MiTCR v1.1 was used to align clonotypes to the IMGT TRBV, TRBD and TRBJ reference segments. Only V-J combinations with frequency above 0.0001, covering about 99% of repertoires, were analysed. A TCS score was defined as the ratio between F50 (clonal expansion) and ExV (chaos), using BLOSUM62-based TCRdist between CDR3 peptides within each V-J. Welch's t-statistics and random forest reduced 514 V-J features to 13, which were used in a naive Bayes classifier (R e1071). Sample size was not statistically predetermined, and blinding of investigators to group allocation was not performed. The paper reports TCR Vbeta CDR3 sequencing of 140 or so peripheral blood samples: around 45 ophthalmopathy, around 80 hyperthyroidism and 17 progressor patients.

The TCR was taken from a woman aged 18-29 years with Graves disease. Donor details come from another sample of the same person, matched by shared clones. The starting material was peripheral blood mononuclear cells (PBMCs), obtained at new diagnosis, from a patient treated with antithyroid drugs. The V and J segments used are TRBV6-2 or TRBV6-3 and TRBJ2-1, with the D call tentatively TRBD1 or TRBD2, each fitting 5 bases. The nucleotide sequence reads as follows: TGTGCCAGCAGTTATCCCCGGGACCACAATGAGCAGTTCTTC. It translates to CASSYPRDHNEQFF.